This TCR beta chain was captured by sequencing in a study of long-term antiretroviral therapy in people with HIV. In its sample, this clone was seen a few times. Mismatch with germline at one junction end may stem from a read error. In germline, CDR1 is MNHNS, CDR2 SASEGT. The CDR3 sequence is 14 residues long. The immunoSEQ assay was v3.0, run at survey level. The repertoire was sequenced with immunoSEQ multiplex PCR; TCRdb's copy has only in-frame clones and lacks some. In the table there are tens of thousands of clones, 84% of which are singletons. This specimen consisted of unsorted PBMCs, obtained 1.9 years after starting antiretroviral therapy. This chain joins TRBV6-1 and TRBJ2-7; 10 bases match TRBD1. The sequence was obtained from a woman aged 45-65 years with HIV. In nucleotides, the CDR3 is TGTGCCAGCAGCGCCTCCGGGACAGGGGAGAGGGGTATGTTC. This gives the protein CASSASGTGERGMF.